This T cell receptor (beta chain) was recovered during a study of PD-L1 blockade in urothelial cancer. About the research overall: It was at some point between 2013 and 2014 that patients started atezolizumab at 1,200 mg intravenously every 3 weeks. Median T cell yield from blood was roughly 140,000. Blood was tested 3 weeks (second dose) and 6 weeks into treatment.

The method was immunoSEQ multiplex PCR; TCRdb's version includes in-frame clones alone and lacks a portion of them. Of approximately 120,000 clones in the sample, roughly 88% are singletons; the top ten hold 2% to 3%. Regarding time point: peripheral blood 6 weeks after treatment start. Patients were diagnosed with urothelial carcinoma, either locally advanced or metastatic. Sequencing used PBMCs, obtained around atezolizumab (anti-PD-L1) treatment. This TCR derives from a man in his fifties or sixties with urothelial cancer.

CDR3 sequence reads: CASSLTGGRPNEKLFF. The CDR3 coding sequence is TGTGCCAGCAGCCTGACAGGGGGCCGGCCTAATGAAAAACTGTTTTTT. The rearrangement joins TRBV7-2 to TRBJ1-4, with 10 bases identical to TRBD1. The V gene's germline CDR1 is SGHTA and CDR2 FQGNSA. CDR3 length equals 16 residues. The V segment lost 5 bases and the J segment 3 bases; nucleotides outside the gene matches: 6. Together with reference TRBV7-2 and TRBJ1-4, the CDR3 gives the full variable domain: GAGVSQSPSNKVTEKGKDVELRCDPISGHTALYWYRQSLGQGLEFLIYFQGNSAPDKSGLPSDRFSAERTGGSVSTLTIQRTQQEDSAVYLCASSLTGGRPNEKLFFGSGTQLSVL.